The rows below give T cell receptor beta chains drawn from one sample of a study of T-cell memory formation after mild COVID-19. MiXCR, run by TCRdb on the 5' RACE reads, gives a single entry per CDR3 protein. This table has about 130,000 distinct CDR3 sequences, 5% to 6.5% appearing once. Source material: PBMCs or a T cell subset sorted from them (not recorded which). The receptors derive from an adult woman who had mild COVID-19 (a few samples of this study predate the infection). Cell type and time point are not known. Each CDR3 is given with its conserved first and last residue. A D gene is named only where the DNA matches it firmly. Size tells how often a clone was seen (once, few, many) or the class of an expanded clone, and some rows leave it out.

CDR3 length,D gene,clone size,V gene,CDR3 protein
14,.,.,TRBV2,CAITTRDGERAQHF
17,TRBD1,few,TRBV7-8,CASSPRGTWGKDYEQYF
14,.,many,TRBV5-6,CASSLLPGRDTQYF
15,.,.,TRBV12-3/TRBV12-4,CASSDTAELTEKLFF
13,TRBD1,many,TRBV5-1,CASSSGTAYEQYF
15,TRBD1,few,TRBV15,CATSIRQGLQETQYF
14,.,.,TRBV29-1,CSVDSRGGYNEQFF
13,TRBD2,.,TRBV5-1,CASTPRGGAEQFF
18,TRBD2,many,TRBV4-1,CASSQPGLAAGGTDTQYF
15,.,.,TRBV27,CASRPGTGLTDTQYF
14,.,many,TRBV6-5,CASSYQGLNTEAFF
12,.,.,TRBV6-5,CASGAGGTEAFF
14,TRBD2,few,TRBV12-5,CASAQAGFTYEQYF
15,TRBD1,.,TRBV29-1,CSVAGTGSSYNEQFF
14,.,few,TRBV2,CASSDGWKNTEAFF
15,.,.,TRBV20-1,CSATYGTPRGREQFF
14,.,.,TRBV18,CASSPARDNTEAFF
16,TRBD1,many,TRBV5-6,CASSSGTGVPTGELFF
14,TRBD1,.,TRBV12-3/TRBV12-4,CASSPGQGVIGYTF
13,.,few,TRBV5-5,CASSLRTDYGYTF